One TCR beta chain is described in this entry. Its antigen is unidentified. MiXCR, run by TCRdb on the reads, gives a single entry per CDR3 protein. This sample has fewer than 900,000 distinct CDR3 sequences; approximately 32% occur once, and the top ten carry roughly 13%. This entry is derived from a study of T cell repertoires in cytomegalovirus infection. Looking at the study overall: Well-studied HLA-B-restricted epitopes and recently identified HLA-C-restricted epitopes of CMV were both used in the study. Matching HLA type, along with CMV infection, was indicated by public TCR beta signatures. General study points: HLA-C-restricted, CMV-specific TCR beta clonotypes were dominant ex vivo. Pooled public TCR beta family frequency picked out CMV carriers with the relevant HLA.

The length of the CDR3 is 18 residues. V was clipped by 6 bases and J by 7 bases, with 27 bases between them. Germline V CDR1 and CDR2: ENHRY, SYGVKD. The rearrangement uses TRBV10-3 and TRBJ2-2, with a tentative D call TRBD2 (6 bases). The clonotype originates from a human donor in good health (CMV status not recorded). Some clones in this sample may be carry-over from other donors' samples. This material consisted of cultured CD8+ T cells from PBMCs, taken from culture after CMV antigen stimulation. The CDR3 sequence is CAIRIRGKGREDFGELFF. The CDR3 nucleotides are TGTGCCATCAGGATCCGGGGGAAGGGGAGAGAAGATTTCGGGGAGCTGTTTTTT.